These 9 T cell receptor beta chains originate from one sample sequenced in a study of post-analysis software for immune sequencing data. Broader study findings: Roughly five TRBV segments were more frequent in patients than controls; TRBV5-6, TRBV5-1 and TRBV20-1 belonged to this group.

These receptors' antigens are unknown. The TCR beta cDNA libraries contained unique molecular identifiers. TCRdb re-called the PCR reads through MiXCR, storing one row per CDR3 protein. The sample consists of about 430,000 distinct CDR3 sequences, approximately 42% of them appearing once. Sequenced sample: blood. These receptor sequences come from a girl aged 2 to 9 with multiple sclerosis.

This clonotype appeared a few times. The CDR3 nucleotides are TGCAGTGCTAGAGTCCCCCCCGGGGATGAGCAGTTCTTC. Its translation is CSARVPPGDEQFF. The J gene is TRBJ2-1, the V gene TRBV20-1, with D possibly TRBD2 on 5 matching bases. Trimming stripped 1 base from V and 8 bases from J, with 12 bases between. The CDR3 spans 13 residues. CDR1 and CDR2 (germline): DFQATT, SNEGSKA (reference sequence).

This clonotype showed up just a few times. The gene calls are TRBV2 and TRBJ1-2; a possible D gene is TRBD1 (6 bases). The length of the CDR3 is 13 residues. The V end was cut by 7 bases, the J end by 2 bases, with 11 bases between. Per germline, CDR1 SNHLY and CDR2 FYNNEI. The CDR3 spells CASNLDSNYGYTF. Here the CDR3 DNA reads TGTGCCAGCAATTTGGACAGCAACTATGGCTACACCTTC.

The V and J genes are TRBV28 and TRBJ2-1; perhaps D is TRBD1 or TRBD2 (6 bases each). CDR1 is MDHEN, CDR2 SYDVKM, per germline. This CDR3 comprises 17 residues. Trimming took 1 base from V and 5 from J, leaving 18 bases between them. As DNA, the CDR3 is TGTGCCAGCAGTTTATCGGGAGTGGGAACAGGGCACAATGAGCAGTTCTTC. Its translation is CASSLSGVGTGHNEQFF.

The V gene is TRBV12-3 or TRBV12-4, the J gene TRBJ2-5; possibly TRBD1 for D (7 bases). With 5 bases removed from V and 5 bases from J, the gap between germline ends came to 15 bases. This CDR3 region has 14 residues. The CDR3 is CASSTQGGRETQYF. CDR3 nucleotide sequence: TGTGCCAGCAGTACGCAGGGGGGTAGGGAGACCCAGTACTTC.

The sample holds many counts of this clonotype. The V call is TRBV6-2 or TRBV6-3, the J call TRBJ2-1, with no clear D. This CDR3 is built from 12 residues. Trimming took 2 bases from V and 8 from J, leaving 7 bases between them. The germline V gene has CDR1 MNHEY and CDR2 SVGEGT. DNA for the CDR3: TGTGCCAGCAGTTACCCGCCCGATGAGCAGTTCTTC. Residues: CASSYPPDEQFF.

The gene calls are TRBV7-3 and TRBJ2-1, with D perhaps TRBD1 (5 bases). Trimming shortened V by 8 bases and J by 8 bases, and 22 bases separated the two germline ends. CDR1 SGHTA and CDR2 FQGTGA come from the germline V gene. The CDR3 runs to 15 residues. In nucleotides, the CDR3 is TGTGCCAGCGGATCCTCGGGCAGGGATGGGGATGAGCAGTTCTTC. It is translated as CASGSSGRDGDEQFF.

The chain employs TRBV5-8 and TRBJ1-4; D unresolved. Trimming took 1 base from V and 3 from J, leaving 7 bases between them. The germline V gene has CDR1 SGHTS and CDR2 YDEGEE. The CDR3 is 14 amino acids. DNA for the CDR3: TGTGCCAGCAGCTTGCTCCAGCCTAATGAAAAACTGTTTTTT. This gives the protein CASSLLQPNEKLFF.

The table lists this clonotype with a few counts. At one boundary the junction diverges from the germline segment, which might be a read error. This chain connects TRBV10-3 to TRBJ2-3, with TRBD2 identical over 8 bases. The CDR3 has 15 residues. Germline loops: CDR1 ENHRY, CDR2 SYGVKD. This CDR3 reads CTISGLREGTDTQYF. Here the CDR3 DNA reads TGTACCATCAGTGGATTGCGGGAGGGCACAGATACGCAGTATTTT.

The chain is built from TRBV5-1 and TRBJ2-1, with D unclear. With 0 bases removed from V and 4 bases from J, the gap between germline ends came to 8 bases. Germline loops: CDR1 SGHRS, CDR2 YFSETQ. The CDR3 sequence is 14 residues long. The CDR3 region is CASSLEAEYNEQFF. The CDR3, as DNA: TGCGCCAGCAGCTTGGAGGCGGAATACAATGAGCAGTTCTTC.